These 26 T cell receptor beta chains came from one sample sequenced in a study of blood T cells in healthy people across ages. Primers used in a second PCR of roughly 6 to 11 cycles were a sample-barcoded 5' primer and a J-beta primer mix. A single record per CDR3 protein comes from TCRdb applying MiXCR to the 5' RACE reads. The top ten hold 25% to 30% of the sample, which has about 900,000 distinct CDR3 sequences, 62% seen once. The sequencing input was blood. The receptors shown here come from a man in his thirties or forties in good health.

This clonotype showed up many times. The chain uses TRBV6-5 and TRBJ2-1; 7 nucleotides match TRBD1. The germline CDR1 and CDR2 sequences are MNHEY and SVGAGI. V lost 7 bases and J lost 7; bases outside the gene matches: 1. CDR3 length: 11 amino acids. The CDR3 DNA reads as TGTGCCAGCACAGGGGGAAATGAGCAGTTCTTC. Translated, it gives CASTGGNEQFF.

This CDR3 is CASTPGGRETQYF. As DNA, the CDR3 is TGTGCCAGCACCCCGGGAGGCCGGGAGACCCAGTACTTC. The chain carries TRBV6-2 or TRBV6-3 and TRBJ2-5, with 7 positions matching TRBD2. Germline lookup yields CDR1 MNHEY and CDR2 SVGEGT. Unmatched junction bases numbered 7, after V lost 7 bases and J lost 5 bases. This CDR3 is built from 13 residues.

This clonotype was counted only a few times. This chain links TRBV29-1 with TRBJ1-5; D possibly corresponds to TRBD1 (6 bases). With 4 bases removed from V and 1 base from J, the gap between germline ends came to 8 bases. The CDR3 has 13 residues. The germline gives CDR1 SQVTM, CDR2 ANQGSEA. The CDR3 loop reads CSVGQGSNQPQHF. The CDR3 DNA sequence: TGCAGCGTTGGTCAGGGGAGCAATCAGCCCCAGCATTTT.

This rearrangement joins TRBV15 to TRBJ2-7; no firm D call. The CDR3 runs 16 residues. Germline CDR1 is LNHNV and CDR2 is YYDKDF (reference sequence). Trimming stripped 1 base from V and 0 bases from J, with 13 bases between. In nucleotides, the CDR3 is TGTGCCACCAGCAGAGTGGCGGTTTCAAGCTCCTACGAGCAGTACTTC. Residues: CATSRVAVSSSYEQYF.

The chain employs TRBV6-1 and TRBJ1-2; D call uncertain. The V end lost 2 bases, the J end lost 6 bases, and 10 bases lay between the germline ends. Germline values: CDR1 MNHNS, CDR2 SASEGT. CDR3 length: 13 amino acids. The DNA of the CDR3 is TGTGCCAGCAGTGAAACCAGGAGGGATGGCTACACCTTC. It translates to CASSETRRDGYTF.

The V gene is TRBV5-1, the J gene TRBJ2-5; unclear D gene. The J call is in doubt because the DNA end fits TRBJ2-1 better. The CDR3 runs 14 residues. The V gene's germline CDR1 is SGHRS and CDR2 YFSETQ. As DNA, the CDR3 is TGCGCCAGCAGCTTGGAACAGAGACAAGAGACCCAGTTCTTC. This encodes CASSLEQRQETQFF.

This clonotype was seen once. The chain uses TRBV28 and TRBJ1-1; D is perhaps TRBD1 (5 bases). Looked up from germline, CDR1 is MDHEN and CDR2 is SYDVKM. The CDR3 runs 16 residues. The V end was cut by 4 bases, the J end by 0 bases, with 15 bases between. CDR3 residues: CASSWPVGGMNTEAFF. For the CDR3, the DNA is TGTGCCAGCAGTTGGCCCGTGGGGGGGATGAACACTGAAGCTTTCTTT.

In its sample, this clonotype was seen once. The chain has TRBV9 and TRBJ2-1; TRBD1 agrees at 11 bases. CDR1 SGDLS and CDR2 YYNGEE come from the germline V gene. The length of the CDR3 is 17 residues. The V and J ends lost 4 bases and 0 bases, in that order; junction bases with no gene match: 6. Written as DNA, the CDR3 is TGTGCCAGCAGCCCCGGGGGGACAGGGGGCTCCTACAATGAGCAGTTCTTC. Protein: CASSPGGTGGSYNEQFF.

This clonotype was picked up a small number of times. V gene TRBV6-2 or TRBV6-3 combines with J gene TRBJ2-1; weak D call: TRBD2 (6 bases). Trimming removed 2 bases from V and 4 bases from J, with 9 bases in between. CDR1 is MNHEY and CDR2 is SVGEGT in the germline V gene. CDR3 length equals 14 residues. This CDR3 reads CASSYGGTYNEQFF. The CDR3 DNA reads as TGTGCCAGCAGTTACGGTGGGACTTACAATGAGCAGTTCTTC.

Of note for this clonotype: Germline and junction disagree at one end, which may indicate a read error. This CDR3 is CAGSLAYNEQFF. Written as DNA, the CDR3 is TGCGCCGGCAGCTTGGCCTATAATGAGCAGTTCTTC. This chain joins TRBV5-1 and TRBJ2-1, with D hard to call. The CDR3 has 12 residues. Looked up from germline, CDR1 is SGHRS and CDR2 is YFSETQ.

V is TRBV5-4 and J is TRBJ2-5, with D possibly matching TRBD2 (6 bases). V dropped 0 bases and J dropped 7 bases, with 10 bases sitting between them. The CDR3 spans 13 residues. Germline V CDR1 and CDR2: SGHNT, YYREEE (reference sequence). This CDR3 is CASSLEPGGTQYF. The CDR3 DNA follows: TGTGCCAGCAGCTTGGAGCCCGGGGGGACCCAGTACTTC.

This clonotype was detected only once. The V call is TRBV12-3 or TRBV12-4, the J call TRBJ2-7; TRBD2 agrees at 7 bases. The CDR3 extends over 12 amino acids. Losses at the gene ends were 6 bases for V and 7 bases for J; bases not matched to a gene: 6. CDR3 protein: CASRGEGVEQYF. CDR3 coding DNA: TGTGCCAGCAGGGGGGAGGGAGTTGAGCAGTACTTC.

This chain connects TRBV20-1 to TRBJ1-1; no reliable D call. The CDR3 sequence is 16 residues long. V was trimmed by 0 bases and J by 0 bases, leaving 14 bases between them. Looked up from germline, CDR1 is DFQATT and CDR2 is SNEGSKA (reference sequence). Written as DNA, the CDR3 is TGCAGTGCTAGAGATTCGGGTGATCCTATGAACACTGAAGCTTTCTTT. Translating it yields CSARDSGDPMNTEAFF.

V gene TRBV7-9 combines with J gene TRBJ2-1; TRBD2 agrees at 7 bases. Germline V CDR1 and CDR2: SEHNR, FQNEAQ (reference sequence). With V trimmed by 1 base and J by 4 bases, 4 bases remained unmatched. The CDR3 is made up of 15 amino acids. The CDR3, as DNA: TGTGCCAGCAGCTTAGGTGGGGGGGTTTACAATGAGCAGTTCTTC. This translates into CASSLGGGVYNEQFF.

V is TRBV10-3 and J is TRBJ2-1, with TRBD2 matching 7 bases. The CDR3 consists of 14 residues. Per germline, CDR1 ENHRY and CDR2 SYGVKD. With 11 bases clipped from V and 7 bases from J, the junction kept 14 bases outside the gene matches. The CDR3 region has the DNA TGTGCCGCGTGGCGGGGGAGCGGGGTGAATGAGCAGTTCTTC. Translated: CAAWRGSGVNEQFF.

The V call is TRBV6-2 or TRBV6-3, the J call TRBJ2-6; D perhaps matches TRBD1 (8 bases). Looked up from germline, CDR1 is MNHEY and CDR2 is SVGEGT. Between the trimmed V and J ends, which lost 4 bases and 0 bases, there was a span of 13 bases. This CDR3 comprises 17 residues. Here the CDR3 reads CASSWTGRGSGANVLTF. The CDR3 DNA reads TGTGCCAGCAGTTGGACAGGGAGGGGCTCTGGGGCCAACGTCCTGACTTTC.

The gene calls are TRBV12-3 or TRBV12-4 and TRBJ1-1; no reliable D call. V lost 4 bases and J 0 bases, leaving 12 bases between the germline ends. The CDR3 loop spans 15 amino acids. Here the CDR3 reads CASSSRHGMNTEAFF. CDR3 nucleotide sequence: TGTGCCAGCAGTTCTCGACACGGGATGAACACTGAAGCTTTCTTT.

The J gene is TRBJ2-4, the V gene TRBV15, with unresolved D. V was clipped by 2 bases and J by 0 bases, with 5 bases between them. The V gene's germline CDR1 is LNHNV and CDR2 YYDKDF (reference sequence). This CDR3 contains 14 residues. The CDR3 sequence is CATSRQLAKNIQYF. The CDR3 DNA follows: TGTGCCACCAGCAGACAGCTAGCCAAAAACATTCAGTACTTC.

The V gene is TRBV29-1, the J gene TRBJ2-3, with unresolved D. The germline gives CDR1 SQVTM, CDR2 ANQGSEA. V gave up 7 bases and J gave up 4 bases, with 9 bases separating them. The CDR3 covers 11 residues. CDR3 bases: TGCAGCGACTCCCAAGCAGATACGCAGTATTTT. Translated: CSDSQADTQYF.

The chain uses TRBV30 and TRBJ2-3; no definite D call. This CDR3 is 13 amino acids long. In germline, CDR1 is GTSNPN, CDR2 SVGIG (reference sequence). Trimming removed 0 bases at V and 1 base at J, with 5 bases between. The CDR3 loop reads CAWSVSRTDTQYF. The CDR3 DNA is TGTGCCTGGAGTGTAAGTCGCACAGATACGCAGTATTTT.

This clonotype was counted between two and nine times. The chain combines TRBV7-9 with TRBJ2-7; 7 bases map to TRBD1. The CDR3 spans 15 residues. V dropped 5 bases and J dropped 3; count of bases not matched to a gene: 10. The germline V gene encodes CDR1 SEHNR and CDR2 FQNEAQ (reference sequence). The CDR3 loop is CASSRTPGQLYEQYF. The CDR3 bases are TGTGCCAGCAGCCGGACTCCGGGACAGCTCTACGAGCAGTACTTC.

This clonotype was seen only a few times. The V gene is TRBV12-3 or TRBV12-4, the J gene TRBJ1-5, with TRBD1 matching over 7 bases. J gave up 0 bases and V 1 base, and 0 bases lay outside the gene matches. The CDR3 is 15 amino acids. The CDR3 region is CASSLGTGSNQPQHF. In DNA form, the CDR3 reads TGTGCCAGCAGTTTAGGGACAGGTAGCAATCAGCCCCAGCATTTT.

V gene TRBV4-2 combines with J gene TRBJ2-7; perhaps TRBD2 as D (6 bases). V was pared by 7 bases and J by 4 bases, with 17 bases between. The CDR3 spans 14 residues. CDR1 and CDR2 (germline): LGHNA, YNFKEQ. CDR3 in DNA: TGTGCCAGCACTGAAGGGACTCCTGGGTACGAGCAGTACTTC. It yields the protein CASTEGTPGYEQYF.

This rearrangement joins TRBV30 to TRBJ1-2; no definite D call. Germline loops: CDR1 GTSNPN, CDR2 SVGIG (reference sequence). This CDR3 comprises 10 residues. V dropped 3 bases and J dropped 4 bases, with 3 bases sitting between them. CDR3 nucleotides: TGTGCCTGGAGGACCTATGGCTACACCTTC. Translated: CAWRTYGYTF.

This chain's CDR3 is CASSPRDRLPTDTQYF. The CDR3 coding sequence is TGTGCCAGCAGTCCTCGGGACAGGCTTCCCACAGATACGCAGTATTTT. The V and J genes are TRBV12-3 or TRBV12-4 and TRBJ2-3; 8 bases line up with TRBD1. The CDR3 is 16 residues long. J was trimmed by 2 bases and V by 5 bases; bases with no gene match: 9.

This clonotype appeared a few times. The CDR3 sequence is CASSKEDGYTF. Here the CDR3 DNA reads TGTGCCAGCTCTAAAGAGGATGGCTACACCTTC. The J gene is TRBJ1-2, the V gene TRBV18; D is uncertain. Trimming removed 6 bases from V and 6 bases from J, with 8 bases in between. Germline lookup yields CDR1 KGHSH and CDR2 LQKENI. The CDR3 runs 11 residues. The full variable domain, in which reference TRBV18 and TRBJ1-2 provide the parts outside the CDR3, is NAGVMQNPRHLVRRRGQEARLRCSPMKGHSHVYWYRQLPEEGLKFMVYLQKENIIDESGMPKERFSAEFPKEGPSILRIQQVVRGDSAAYFCASSKEDGYTFGSGTRLTVV.